This T cell receptor (beta chain) stems from a study of monozygotic twins with inflammatory bowel disease. A note on this clonotype: The antigen is unknown.

Blood samples, whole and unsorted for T cells, yielded the isolated total RNA. After re-calling the 5' RACE reads, TCRdb lists one entry per CDR3 protein, DNA absent. The sample yields under 200,000 distinct CDR3 sequences, of which the top ten take up under 3.5%. Study results and limitations: The study found lower TCRbeta diversity (inverse Simpson) in IBD patients than in healthy co-twins. Especially with disease activity, IBD patients shared fewer clonotypes with others than healthy twins did.

This CDR3 contains 12 residues. Germline values: CDR1 SGHVS, CDR2 FQNEAQ. The sample was blood. This clonotype originated in a human donor with ulcerative colitis or Crohn's disease, or a healthy co-twin of an affected twin (not recorded which). The V call is TRBV7-8, the J call TRBJ1-1. CDR3 protein: CASSPPGTEAFF.